The entry below gives a single T cell receptor beta chain sequence along with its context. PCR used 60 Vbeta primers and 13 Jbeta primers. Sequencing was performed with immunoSEQ multiplex PCR; in TCRdb, only in-frame clones are kept and a portion is missing. The data show about 180,000 clones, roughly 80% seen once. The data originate from a study of cytomegalovirus exposure and HLA in healthy donors. V lost 4 bases and J lost 8; bases outside the gene matches: 15. Germline V gene lookup returns CDR1 SGHRS and CDR2 YFSETQ. This CDR3 spans 18 amino acids. The gene calls are TRBV5-1 and TRBJ2-3; 14 bases are a match to TRBD2. The sequenced sample consisted of PBMCs. The sequence was collected from a woman aged 50 to 65 in good health and CMV-seronegative. This CDR3 reads CASSHTLTSGRGYGTQYF. The CDR3 DNA follows: TGCGCCAGCAGCCACACATTGACTAGCGGGAGGGGGTACGGTACGCAGTATTTT.